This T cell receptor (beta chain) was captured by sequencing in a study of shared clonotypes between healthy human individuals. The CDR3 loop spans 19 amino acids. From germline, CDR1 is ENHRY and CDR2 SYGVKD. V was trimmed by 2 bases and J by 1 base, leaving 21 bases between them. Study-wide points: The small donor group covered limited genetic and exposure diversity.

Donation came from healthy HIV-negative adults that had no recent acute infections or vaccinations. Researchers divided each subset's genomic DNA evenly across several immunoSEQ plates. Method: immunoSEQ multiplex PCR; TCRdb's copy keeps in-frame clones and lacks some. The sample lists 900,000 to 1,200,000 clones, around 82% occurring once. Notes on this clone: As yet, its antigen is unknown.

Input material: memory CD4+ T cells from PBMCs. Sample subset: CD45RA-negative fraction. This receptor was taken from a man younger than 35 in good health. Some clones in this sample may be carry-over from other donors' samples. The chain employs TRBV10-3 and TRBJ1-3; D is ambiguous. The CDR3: CAISEPPGRASGSGNTIYF. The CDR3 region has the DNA TGTGCCATCAGTGAGCCCCCGGGTAGGGCGTCGGGGTCTGGAAACACCATATATTTT.